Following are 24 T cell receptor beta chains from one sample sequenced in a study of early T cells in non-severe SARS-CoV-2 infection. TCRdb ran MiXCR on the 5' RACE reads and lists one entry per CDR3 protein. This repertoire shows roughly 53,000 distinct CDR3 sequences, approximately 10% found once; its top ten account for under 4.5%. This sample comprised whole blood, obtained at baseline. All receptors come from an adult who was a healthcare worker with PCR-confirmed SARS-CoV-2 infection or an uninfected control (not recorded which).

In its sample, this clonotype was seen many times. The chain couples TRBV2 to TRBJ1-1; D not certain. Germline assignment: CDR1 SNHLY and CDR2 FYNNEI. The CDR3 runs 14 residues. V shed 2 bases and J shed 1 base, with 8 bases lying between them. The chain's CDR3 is CASSESGRNTEAFF. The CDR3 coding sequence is TGTGCCAGCAGTGAAAGTGGCAGGAACACTGAAGCTTTCTTT.

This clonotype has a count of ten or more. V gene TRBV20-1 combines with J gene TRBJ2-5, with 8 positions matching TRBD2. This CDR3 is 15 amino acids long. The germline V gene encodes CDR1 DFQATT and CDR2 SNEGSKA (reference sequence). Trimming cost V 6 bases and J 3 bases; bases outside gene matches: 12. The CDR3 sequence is CSAPARYSGEETQYF. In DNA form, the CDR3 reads TGCAGTGCCCCAGCTAGATATAGCGGGGAAGAGACCCAGTACTTC.

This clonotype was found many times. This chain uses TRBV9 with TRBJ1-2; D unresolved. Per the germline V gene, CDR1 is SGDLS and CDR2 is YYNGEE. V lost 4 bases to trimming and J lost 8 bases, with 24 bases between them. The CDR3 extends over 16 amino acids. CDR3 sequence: CASSLQAGAVLEGYTF. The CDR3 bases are TGTGCCAGCAGCCTCCAAGCGGGCGCAGTATTAGAAGGCTACACCTTC.

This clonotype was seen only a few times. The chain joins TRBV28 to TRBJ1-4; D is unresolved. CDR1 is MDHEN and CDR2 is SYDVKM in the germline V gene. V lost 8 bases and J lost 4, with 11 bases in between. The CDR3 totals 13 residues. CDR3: CASGRTVNEKLFF. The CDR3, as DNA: TGTGCCAGCGGACGAACAGTTAATGAAAAACTGTTTTTT.

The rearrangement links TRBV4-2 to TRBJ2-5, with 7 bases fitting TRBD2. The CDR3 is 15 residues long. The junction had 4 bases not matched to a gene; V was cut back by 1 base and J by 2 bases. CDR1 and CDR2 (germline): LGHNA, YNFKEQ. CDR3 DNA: TGTGCCAGCAGCCAAGGTAGCGGGTTTCAAGAGACCCAGTACTTC. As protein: CASSQGSGFQETQYF.

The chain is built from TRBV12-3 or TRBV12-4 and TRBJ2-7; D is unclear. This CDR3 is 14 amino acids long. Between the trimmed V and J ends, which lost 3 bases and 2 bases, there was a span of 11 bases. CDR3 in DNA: TGTGCCAGCAGTTTTACGCCCAGGCCCTACGAGCAGTACTTC. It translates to CASSFTPRPYEQYF.

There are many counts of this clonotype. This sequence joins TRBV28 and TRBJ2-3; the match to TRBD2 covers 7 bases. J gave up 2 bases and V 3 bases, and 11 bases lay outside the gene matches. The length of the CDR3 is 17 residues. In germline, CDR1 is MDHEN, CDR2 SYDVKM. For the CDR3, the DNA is TGTGCCAGCAGTTTCGGTAGCTATCGGGGGGTCACAGATACGCAGTATTTT. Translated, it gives CASSFGSYRGVTDTQYF. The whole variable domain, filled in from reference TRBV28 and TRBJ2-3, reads DVKVTQSSRYLVKRTGEKVFLECVQDMDHENMFWYRQDPGLGLRLIYFSYDVKMKEKGDIPEGYSVSREKKERFSLILESASTNQTSMYLCASSFGSYRGVTDTQYFGPGTRLTVL.

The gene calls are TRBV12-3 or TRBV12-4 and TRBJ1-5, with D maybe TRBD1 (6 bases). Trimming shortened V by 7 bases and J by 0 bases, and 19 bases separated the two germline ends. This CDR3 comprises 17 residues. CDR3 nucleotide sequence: TGTGCCAGCACAGTCGGCCAGGGGCAATTTAGCAATCAGCCCCAGCATTTT. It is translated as CASTVGQGQFSNQPQHF.

CDR3 nucleotides: TGTGCCAGCACCATGACTAGCGCTCCCTACGAGCAGTACTTC. Translation gives CASTMTSAPYEQYF. V is TRBV3-1 and J is TRBJ2-7, with 8 bases identical to TRBD2. Losses at the gene ends were 7 bases for V and 2 bases for J; bases not matched to a gene: 7. Germline loops: CDR1 LGHDT, CDR2 YNNKEL (reference sequence). The CDR3 is 14 amino acids.

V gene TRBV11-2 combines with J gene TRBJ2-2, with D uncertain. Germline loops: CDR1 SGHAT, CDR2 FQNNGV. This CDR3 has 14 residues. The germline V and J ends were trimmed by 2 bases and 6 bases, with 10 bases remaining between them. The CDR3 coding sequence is TGTGCCAGCAGCTTATTACTCGGTTCCGGGGAGCTGTTTTTT. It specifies CASSLLLGSGELFF.

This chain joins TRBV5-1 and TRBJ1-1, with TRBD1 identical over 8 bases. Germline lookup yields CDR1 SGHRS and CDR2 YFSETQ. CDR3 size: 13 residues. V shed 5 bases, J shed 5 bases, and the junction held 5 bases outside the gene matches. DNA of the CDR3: TGCGCCAGCAGTTCGACAGGGGCGACTGAAGCTTTCTTT. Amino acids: CASSSTGATEAFF.

CDR3 coding DNA: TGTGCCAGCAGTTACTCGCCGCGTGACAGCTTAAAGACCCAGTACTTC. It codes for CASSYSPRDSLKTQYF. The gene calls are TRBV6-2 or TRBV6-3 and TRBJ2-5, with D perhaps TRBD1 (5 bases). CDR3 size: 16 residues. Germline V gene data show CDR1 as MNHEY and CDR2 as SVGEGT. V lost 0 bases and J lost 6, with 17 bases in between.

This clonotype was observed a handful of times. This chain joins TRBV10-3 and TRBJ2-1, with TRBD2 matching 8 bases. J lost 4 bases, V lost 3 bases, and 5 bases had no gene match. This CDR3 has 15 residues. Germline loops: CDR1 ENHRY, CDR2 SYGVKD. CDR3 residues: CAISEAGDPYNEQFF. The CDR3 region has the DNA TGTGCCATCAGTGAAGCGGGAGACCCATACAATGAGCAGTTCTTC.

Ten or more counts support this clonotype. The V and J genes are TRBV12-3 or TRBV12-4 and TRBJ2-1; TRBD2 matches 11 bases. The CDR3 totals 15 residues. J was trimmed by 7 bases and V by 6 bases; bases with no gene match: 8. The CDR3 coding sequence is TGTGCCAGCAGCCTAACTAGCGGGAGTAAGAATGAGCAGTTCTTC. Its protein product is CASSLTSGSKNEQFF.

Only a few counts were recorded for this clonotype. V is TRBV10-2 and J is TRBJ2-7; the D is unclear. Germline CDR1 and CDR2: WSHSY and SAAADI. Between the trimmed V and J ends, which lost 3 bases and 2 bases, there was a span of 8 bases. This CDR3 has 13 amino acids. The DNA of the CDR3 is TGCGCCAGCAGTGAAACCCCCCCCTACGAGCAGTACTTC. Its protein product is CASSETPPYEQYF.

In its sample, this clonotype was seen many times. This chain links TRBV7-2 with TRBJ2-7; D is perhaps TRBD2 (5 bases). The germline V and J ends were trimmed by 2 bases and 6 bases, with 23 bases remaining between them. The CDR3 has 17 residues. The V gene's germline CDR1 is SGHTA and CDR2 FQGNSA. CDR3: CASSLSLGGPRRREQYF. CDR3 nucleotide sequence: TGTGCCAGCAGCTTATCATTAGGCGGGCCCCGCCGGCGCGAGCAGTACTTC.

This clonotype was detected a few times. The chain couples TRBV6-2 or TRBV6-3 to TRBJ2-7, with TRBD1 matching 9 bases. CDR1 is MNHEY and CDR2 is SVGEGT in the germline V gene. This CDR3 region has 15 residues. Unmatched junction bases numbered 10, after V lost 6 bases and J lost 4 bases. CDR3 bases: TGTGCCAGCAGCCCACGAGGGACAGGGAGATACGAGCAGTACTTC. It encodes CASSPRGTGRYEQYF.

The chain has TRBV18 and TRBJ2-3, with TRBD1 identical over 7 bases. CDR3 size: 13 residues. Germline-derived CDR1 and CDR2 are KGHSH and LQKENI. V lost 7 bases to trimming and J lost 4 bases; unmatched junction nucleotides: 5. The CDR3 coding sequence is TGTGCCAGCTACGGGACAGTATCAGATACGCAGTATTTT. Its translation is CASYGTVSDTQYF. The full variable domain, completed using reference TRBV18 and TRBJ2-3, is NAGVMQNPRHLVRRRGQEARLRCSPMKGHSHVYWYRQLPEEGLKFMVYLQKENIIDESGMPKERFSAEFPKEGPSILRIQQVVRGDSAAYFCASYGTVSDTQYFGPGTRLTVL.

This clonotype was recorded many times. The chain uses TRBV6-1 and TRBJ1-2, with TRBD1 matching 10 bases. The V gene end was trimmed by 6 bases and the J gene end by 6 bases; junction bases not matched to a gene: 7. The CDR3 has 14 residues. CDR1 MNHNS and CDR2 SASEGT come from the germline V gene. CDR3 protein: CASRAKDRGDGYTF. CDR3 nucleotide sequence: TGTGCCAGCAGGGCAAAGGACAGGGGGGATGGCTACACCTTC.

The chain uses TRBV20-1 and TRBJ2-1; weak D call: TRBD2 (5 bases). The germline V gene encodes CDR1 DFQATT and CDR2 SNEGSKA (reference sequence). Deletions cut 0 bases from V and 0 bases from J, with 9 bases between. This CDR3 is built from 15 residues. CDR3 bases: TGCAGTGCTAGAGATCCCCGGGACTCCTACAATGAGCAGTTCTTC. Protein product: CSARDPRDSYNEQFF.

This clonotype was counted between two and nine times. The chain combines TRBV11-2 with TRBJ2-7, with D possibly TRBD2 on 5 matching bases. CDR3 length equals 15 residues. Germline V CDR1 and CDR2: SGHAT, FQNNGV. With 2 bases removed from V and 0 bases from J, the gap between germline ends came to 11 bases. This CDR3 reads CASSLLSDFSYEQYF. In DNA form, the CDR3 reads TGTGCCAGCAGCTTACTGTCGGACTTCTCCTACGAGCAGTACTTC.

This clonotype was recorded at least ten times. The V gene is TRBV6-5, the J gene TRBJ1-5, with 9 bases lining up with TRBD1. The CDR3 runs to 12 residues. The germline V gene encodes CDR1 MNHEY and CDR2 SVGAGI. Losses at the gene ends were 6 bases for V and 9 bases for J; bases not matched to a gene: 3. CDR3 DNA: TGTGCCAGCAGCAACAGGGGGCGGCCCCAGCATTTT. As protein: CASSNRGRPQHF.

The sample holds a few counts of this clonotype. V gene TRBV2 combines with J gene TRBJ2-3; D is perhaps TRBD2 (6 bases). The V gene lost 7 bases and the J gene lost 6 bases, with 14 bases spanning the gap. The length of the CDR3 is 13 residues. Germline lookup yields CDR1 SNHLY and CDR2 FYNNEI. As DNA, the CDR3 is TGTGCCAGCATCCGGGGGATCGGCGATACGCAGTATTTT. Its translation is CASIRGIGDTQYF.

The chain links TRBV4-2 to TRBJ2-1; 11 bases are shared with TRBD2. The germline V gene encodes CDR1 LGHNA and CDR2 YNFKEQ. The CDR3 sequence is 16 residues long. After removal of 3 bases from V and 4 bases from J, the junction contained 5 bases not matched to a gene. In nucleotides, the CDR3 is TGTGCCAGCAGCCAGCAAACTAGCGGGAGTTACAATGAGCAGTTCTTC. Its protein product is CASSQQTSGSYNEQFF.